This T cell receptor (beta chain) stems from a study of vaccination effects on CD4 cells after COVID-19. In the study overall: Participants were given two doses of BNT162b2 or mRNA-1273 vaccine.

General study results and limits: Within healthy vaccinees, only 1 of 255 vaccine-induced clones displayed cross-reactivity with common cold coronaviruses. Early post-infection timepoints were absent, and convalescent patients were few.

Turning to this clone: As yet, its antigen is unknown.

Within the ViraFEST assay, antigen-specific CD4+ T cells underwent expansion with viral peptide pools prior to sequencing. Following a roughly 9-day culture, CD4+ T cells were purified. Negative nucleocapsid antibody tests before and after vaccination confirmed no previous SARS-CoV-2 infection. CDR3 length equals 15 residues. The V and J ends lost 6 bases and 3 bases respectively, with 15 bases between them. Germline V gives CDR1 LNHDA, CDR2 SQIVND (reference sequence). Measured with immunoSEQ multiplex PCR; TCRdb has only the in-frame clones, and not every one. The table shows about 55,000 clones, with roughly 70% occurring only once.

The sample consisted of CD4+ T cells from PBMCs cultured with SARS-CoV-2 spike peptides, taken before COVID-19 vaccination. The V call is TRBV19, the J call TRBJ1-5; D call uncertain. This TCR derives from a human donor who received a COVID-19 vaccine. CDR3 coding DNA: TGTGCCAGTAGCTTACGTCACAGTTACAATCAGCCCCAGCATTTT. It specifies CASSLRHSYNQPQHF.